This record concerns one TCR beta chain sequence. Antigen unknown. This sample was included in a study of cytomegalovirus exposure and HLA in healthy donors. CDR3 length equals 13 residues. V was cut by 6 bases and J by 10 bases, with 13 bases left in between. Germline-derived CDR1 and CDR2 are ENHRY and SYGVKD. Regarding the study as a whole: Clonal expansion was found to be greater in HLA-associated TCR beta chains than in equally common others in a later analysis. TCR beta chain V- and J-gene trimming was linked, in a later analysis, to a missense variant in DCLRE1C. A later analysis revealed that TCR association rates differed between HLA loci, peaking at DRB1 and bottoming out at HLA-C. Reportedly, TCR beta sequences accurately predicted HLA-A and HLA-B alleles in most subjects.

The PCR ran on 60 Vbeta and 13 Jbeta primers. Method: immunoSEQ multiplex PCR; TCRdb's copy keeps in-frame clones and lacks some. With tens of thousands of clones in the sample, the ten largest clones hold about 5.5%. Sequencing used PBMCs. The chain couples TRBV10-3 to TRBJ1-6, with TRBD1 as a possible D gene (5 bases). The source is a girl aged 5-17 years in good health and CMV-seropositive. CDR3 amino acids: CAISNQGESPLHF. The DNA of the CDR3 is TGTGCCATCAGCAATCAGGGTGAATCACCCCTCCACTTT.